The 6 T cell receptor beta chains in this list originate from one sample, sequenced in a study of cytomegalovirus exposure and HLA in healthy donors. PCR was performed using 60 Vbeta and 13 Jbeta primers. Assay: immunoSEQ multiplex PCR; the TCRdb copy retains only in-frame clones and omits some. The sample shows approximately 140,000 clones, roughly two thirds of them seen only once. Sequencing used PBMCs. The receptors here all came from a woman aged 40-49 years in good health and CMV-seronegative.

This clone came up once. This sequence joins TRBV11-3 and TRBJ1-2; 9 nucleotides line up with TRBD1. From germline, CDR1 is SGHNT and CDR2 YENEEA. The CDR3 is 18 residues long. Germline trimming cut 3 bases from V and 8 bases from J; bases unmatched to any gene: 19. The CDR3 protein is CASSFGRGDRAELRGYTF. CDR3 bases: TGTGCCAGCAGCTTTGGGAGGGGGGACAGGGCCGAGCTAAGAGGCTACACCTTC.

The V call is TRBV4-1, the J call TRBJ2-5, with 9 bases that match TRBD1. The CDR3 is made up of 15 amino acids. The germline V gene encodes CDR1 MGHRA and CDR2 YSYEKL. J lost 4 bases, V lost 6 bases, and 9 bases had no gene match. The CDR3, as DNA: TGCGCCAGCAGTCCCACAGGGGGCGCCTCAGAGACCCAGTACTTC. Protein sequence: CASSPTGGASETQYF.

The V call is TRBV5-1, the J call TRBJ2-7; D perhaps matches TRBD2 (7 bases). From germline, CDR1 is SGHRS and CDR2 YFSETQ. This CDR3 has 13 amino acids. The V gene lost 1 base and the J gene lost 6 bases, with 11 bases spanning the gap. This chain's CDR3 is CASSLRGGTEQYV. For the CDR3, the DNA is TGCGCCAGCAGCTTGAGGGGGGGAACCGAGCAGTACGTC.

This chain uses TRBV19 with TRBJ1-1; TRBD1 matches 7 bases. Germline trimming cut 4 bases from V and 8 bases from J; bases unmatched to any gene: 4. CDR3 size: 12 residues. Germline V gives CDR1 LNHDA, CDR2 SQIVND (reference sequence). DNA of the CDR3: TGTGCCAGTAGTACCAGGGGGGACGAAGCTTTCTTT. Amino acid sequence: CASSTRGDEAFF.

This CDR3 reads CASSVAPSGNQETQYF. For the CDR3, the DNA is TGTGCCAGCAGCGTAGCTCCTAGCGGGAACCAAGAGACCCAGTACTTC. The chain has TRBV9 and TRBJ2-5, with 9 bases lining up with TRBD2. Germline V gives CDR1 SGDLS, CDR2 YYNGEE. Trimming cost V 0 bases and J 0 bases; bases outside gene matches: 3. There are 16 residues in the CDR3.

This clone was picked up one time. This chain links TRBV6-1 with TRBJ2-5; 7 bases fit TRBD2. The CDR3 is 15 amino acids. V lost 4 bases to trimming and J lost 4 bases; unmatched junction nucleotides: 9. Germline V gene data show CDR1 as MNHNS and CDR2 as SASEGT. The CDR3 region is CASSVGRGSGETQYF. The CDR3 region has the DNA TGTGCCAGCAGTGTTGGGCGGGGGAGCGGAGAGACCCAGTACTTC.